The clone carrying this TCR beta chain has just a few counts. No antigen is known for it. Beta-chain TCR CDR3 regions were amplified from RNA transcripts. After a first-round RT-PCR with HTBI primers, a second-round multiplex PCR was run. TCRdb reanalysed the multiplex PCR reads using MiXCR and keeps one entry per CDR3 protein. The sample yields hundreds of thousands of distinct CDR3 sequences, 15% seen once. These data are taken from a study of Graves' ophthalmopathy and Graves' hyperthyroidism. General observations from the study: Also, most clonotypes expanded in the thyroid above 0.001 frequency appeared in blood.

Hyperthyroidism patients, all newly diagnosed, had under 2 months' duration and ages of 18 to 65. Germline CDR1 and CDR2: LNHDA and SQIVND (reference sequence). With 5 bases removed from V and 3 bases from J, the gap between germline ends came to 14 bases. CDR3 length: 15 amino acids. The sequencing sample was made of peripheral blood. The genes are TRBV19 and TRBJ1-5; D call uncertain. The sequence came from a woman between 18 and 30 years old with stable Graves' hyperthyroidism. CDR3 loop: CASSARSGSNQPQHF. CDR3 DNA sequence: TGTGCCAGTAGTGCCCGTTCGGGGTCCAATCAGCCCCAGCATTTT.